One sample yielded the 27 T cell receptor beta chains listed below, sequenced in a study of PD-L1 blockade in urothelial cancer. Sequenced by immunoSEQ multiplex PCR; TCRdb stores in-frame clones only, minus some. The data hold tens of thousands of clones, with around four fifths observed a single time. Time point given: peripheral blood 6 weeks after treatment start. Sequenced here: PBMCs, sampled around atezolizumab (anti-PD-L1) treatment. These receptors all come from a man between 65 and 85 years old with urothelial cancer.

This clone is a singleton in its sample. This chain connects TRBV19 to TRBJ1-4; possibly TRBD1 for D (5 bases). V was cut by 6 bases and J by 6 bases, with 14 bases left in between. Germline V CDR1 and CDR2: LNHDA, SQIVND (reference sequence). The CDR3 sequence is 14 residues long. The CDR3 DNA reads TGTGCCAGTAGCGGCGCCCGGGGGGATGAAAAACTGTTTTTT. It translates to CASSGARGDEKLFF.

The V call is TRBV4-1, the J call TRBJ1-1; 9 bases map to TRBD1. Germline CDR1 is MGHRA and CDR2 is YSYEKL. After removal of 6 bases from V and 8 bases from J, the junction contained 13 bases not matched to a gene. This CDR3 has 15 residues. The CDR3 nucleotides read TGCGCCAGCAGTTACCACCCGGGACAGGGTGGCGAAGCTTTCTTT. Amino acids: CASSYHPGQGGEAFF.

This clone appeared once. The chain combines TRBV30 with TRBJ1-2, with TRBD1 as a possible D gene (6 bases). V lost 1 base and J lost 0, with 12 bases in between. The CDR3 contains 15 residues. Germline V gene sequence: CDR1 GTSNPN, CDR2 SVGIG (reference sequence). The CDR3 region is CAWSAPYRANYGYTF. Written as DNA, the CDR3 is TGTGCCTGGAGTGCCCCCTACAGGGCTAACTATGGCTACACCTTC.

The genes are TRBV9 and TRBJ2-1, with TRBD2 matching 15 bases. V was pared by 3 bases and J by 4 bases, with 2 bases of the junction left unmatched. Per germline, CDR1 SGDLS and CDR2 YYNGEE. The CDR3 spans 16 residues. The chain's CDR3 is CASSEGTSGRYNEQFF. As DNA, the CDR3 is TGTGCCAGCAGCGAGGGGACTAGCGGGAGGTACAATGAGCAGTTCTTC.

This clone was counted between two and nine times. This rearrangement joins TRBV5-5 to TRBJ1-4; possibly TRBD1 for D (5 bases). The CDR3 sequence is 16 residues long. Trimming took off 1 base at V and 3 bases at J, with 13 bases between the two ends. The germline gives CDR1 SGHKS, CDR2 YYEKEE (reference sequence). The CDR3 reads CASSLQGGAANEKLFF. For the CDR3, the DNA is TGTGCCAGCAGCTTGCAGGGAGGAGCGGCTAATGAAAAACTGTTTTTT.

The chain couples TRBV30 to TRBJ2-7, with D possibly being TRBD2 (5 bases). V was shortened by 1 base and J by 3 bases, with 16 bases between the two germline ends. The length of the CDR3 is 15 residues. The V gene's germline CDR1 is GTSNPN and CDR2 SVGIG (reference sequence). The CDR3 here is CAWSGDKRVNYEQYF. The CDR3 bases are TGTGCCTGGAGTGGAGACAAGAGGGTCAACTACGAGCAGTACTTC.

J is TRBJ1-1 and V is TRBV7-2; D perhaps matches TRBD1 (6 bases). CDR3 length equals 15 residues. Trimming left V 2 bases short and J 3 bases short, with 13 bases between. The germline CDR1 and CDR2 sequences are SGHTA and FQGNSA. CDR3 sequence (DNA): TGTGCCAGCAGCTTAATGGGGGCAGGACACACTGAAGCTTTCTTT. Its protein product is CASSLMGAGHTEAFF.

In this sample, this clone turned up once. The chain joins TRBV5-1 to TRBJ1-4, with D perhaps matching TRBD1 (5 bases). Trimming stripped 4 bases from V and 5 bases from J, with 9 bases between. Per germline, CDR1 SGHRS and CDR2 YFSETQ. This CDR3 region has 13 residues. The CDR3 spells CASSPTENEKLFF. The CDR3 DNA follows: TGCGCCAGCAGCCCGACAGAAAATGAAAAACTGTTTTTT.

The V and J genes are TRBV19 and TRBJ1-4; TRBD1 might be the D (6 bases). The CDR3 is made up of 13 amino acids. From germline, CDR1 is LNHDA and CDR2 SQIVND (reference sequence). V lost 7 bases and J lost 5, with 11 bases in between. CDR3 bases: TGTGCCAGTAAAGCAGGGGTCAATGAAAAACTGTTTTTT. Its protein is CASKAGVNEKLFF.

V gene TRBV9 combines with J gene TRBJ1-3; D is unresolved. Looked up from germline, CDR1 is SGDLS and CDR2 is YYNGEE. V shed 2 bases and J shed 0 bases, with 6 bases lying between them. The CDR3 sequence is 14 residues long. CDR3 sequence reads: CASSVSSSGNTIYF. In DNA form, the CDR3 reads TGTGCCAGCAGCGTCAGTTCCTCTGGAAACACCATATATTTT.

V and J are TRBV25-1 and TRBJ1-6, with D unresolved. The germline V and J ends were trimmed by 5 bases and 8 bases, with 7 bases remaining between them. CDR3 size: 12 residues. Germline loops: CDR1 MGHDK, CDR2 SYGVNS. The CDR3 region is CASSWEDSPLHF. The DNA for the CDR3 is TGTGCCAGCAGTTGGGAGGATTCACCCCTCCACTTT. Together with reference TRBV25-1 and TRBJ1-6, the CDR3 gives the full variable domain: EADIYQTPRYLVIGTGKKITLECSQTMGHDKMYWYQQDPGMELHLIHYSYGVNSTEKGDLSSESTVSRIRTEHFPLTLESARPSHTSQYLCASSWEDSPLHFGNGTRLTVT.

The rearrangement uses TRBV6-6 and TRBJ1-2; 10 nucleotides line up with TRBD1. The CDR3 consists of 14 residues. The germline CDR1 and CDR2 sequences are MNHNY and SVGAGI (reference sequence). The junction had 2 bases not matched to a gene; V was cut back by 2 bases and J by 5 bases. Here the CDR3 reads CASSYDRGQYGYTF. The CDR3 DNA reads as TGTGCCAGCAGTTACGACAGGGGGCAATATGGCTACACCTTC.

The CDR3 DNA sequence: TGTGCCGCCCGACTAGACAACCCCTACGAGCAGTACTTC. Translating it yields CAARLDNPYEQYF. V is TRBV2 and J is TRBJ2-7; D might be TRBD2 (6 bases). V was trimmed by 11 bases and J by 2 bases, leaving 16 bases between them. CDR1 and CDR2 from the germline V gene are SNHLY and FYNNEI. This CDR3 is built from 13 residues.

This sequence joins TRBV27 and TRBJ2-7, with D possibly matching TRBD2 (5 bases). The CDR3 sequence is 14 residues long. Germline V gene sequence: CDR1 MNHEY, CDR2 SMNVEV (reference sequence). V was shortened by 5 bases and J by 2 bases, with 13 bases between the two germline ends. The CDR3: CASSPLEPTYEQYF. The CDR3 DNA is TGTGCCAGCAGTCCACTAGAACCCACCTACGAGCAGTACTTC.

This clone was counted a few times. The chain has TRBV29-1 and TRBJ2-3, with a possible D match to TRBD2 (6 bases). V lost 6 bases, J lost 1 base, and 14 bases lay in between. The CDR3 spans 14 residues. Germline values: CDR1 SQVTM, CDR2 ANQGSEA. The CDR3 coding sequence is TGCAGCGTCTCGGGGGAGACTGGCACAGATACGCAGTATTTT. It specifies CSVSGETGTDTQYF.

The chain links TRBV6-5 to TRBJ1-2, with a tentative D call TRBD1 (6 bases). The CDR3 runs 14 residues. In germline, CDR1 is MNHEY, CDR2 SVGAGI. V lost 6 bases and J 4 bases, leaving 15 bases between the germline ends. CDR3 nucleotides: TGTGCCAGCAGGTCAAAACAGGGCCCCTATGGCTACACCTTC. Residues: CASRSKQGPYGYTF.

This clone was recorded a few times. CDR3 amino acids: CASSSEGLGYGYTF. The CDR3 region has the DNA TGTGCCAGCAGTTCGGAGGGCTTAGGGTATGGCTACACCTTC. This chain connects TRBV6-6 to TRBJ1-2; no reliable D call. V lost 4 bases, J lost 5 bases, and 14 bases lay in between. The CDR3 is made up of 14 amino acids. Looked up from germline, CDR1 is MNHNY and CDR2 is SVGAGI (reference sequence).

V and J are TRBV10-2 and TRBJ2-2; 7 bases align to TRBD1. Per germline, CDR1 WSHSY and CDR2 SAAADI. The CDR3 covers 17 residues. Trimming took 6 bases from V and 6 from J; bases not matched to a gene: 16. Written as DNA, the CDR3 is TGCGCCAGCAGGGCTGGGCCGGGACAGCTAGGGGCCGGGGAGCTGTTTTTT. Its translation is CASRAGPGQLGAGELFF.

The chain carries TRBV28 and TRBJ2-7; TRBD2 matches at 7 bases. This CDR3 is built from 18 residues. From germline, CDR1 is MDHEN and CDR2 SYDVKM. Trimming cost V 3 bases and J 3 bases; bases outside gene matches: 17. CDR3 region: CASSFPKAGGKLDYEQYF. As DNA, the CDR3 is TGTGCCAGCAGTTTCCCTAAAGCCGGGGGGAAGTTGGACTACGAGCAGTACTTC.

The V gene is TRBV9, the J gene TRBJ2-7, with D perhaps matching TRBD2 (5 bases). This CDR3 region has 15 residues. V lost 1 base and J 6 bases, leaving 17 bases between the germline ends. The germline CDR1 and CDR2 sequences are SGDLS and YYNGEE. In nucleotides, the CDR3 is TGTGCCAGCAGCGTAAATCCGGGGTATCCTCTCGAGCAGTACTTC. Amino acids: CASSVNPGYPLEQYF.

The genes are TRBV7-2 and TRBJ2-1; weak D call: TRBD1 (6 bases). The germline V gene has CDR1 SGHTA and CDR2 FQGNSA. V was pared by 7 bases and J by 9 bases, with 10 bases between. The CDR3 has 11 amino acids. Here the CDR3 DNA reads TGTGCCAGCACCCAAGGGGGTGAGCAGTTCTTC. It encodes CASTQGGEQFF.

The chain has TRBV28 and TRBJ1-4; no clear D gene. The CDR3 sequence is 14 residues long. The germline gives CDR1 MDHEN, CDR2 SYDVKM. The V and J ends lost 5 bases and 2 bases respectively, with 9 bases between them. The CDR3 DNA reads as TGTGCCAGCAGTCGGGTCGCGACTAATGAAAAACTGTTTTTT. This gives the protein CASSRVATNEKLFF. The full variable domain, completed using reference TRBV28 and TRBJ1-4, is DVKVTQSSRYLVKRTGEKVFLECVQDMDHENMFWYRQDPGLGLRLIYFSYDVKMKEKGDIPEGYSVSREKKERFSLILESASTNQTSMYLCASSRVATNEKLFFGSGTQLSVL.

A single count supports this clone. The chain joins TRBV5-1 to TRBJ1-2; the D is unclear. Germline CDR1 is SGHRS and CDR2 is YFSETQ. This CDR3 spans 13 amino acids. V lost 2 bases, J lost 3 bases, and 8 bases lay in between. The CDR3 bases are TGCGCCAGCAGCTTTGTCTACGACTATGGCTACACCTTC. Translating gives CASSFVYDYGYTF.

The chain combines TRBV6-4 with TRBJ1-2, with D possibly matching TRBD1 (6 bases). This CDR3 contains 12 residues. The V end was cut by 6 bases, the J end by 8 bases, with 13 bases between. Germline V gene sequence: CDR1 MRHNA, CDR2 SNTAGT. CDR3 bases: TGTGCCAGCAGCGATCAGGGGCTGGGCTACACCTTC. The encoded protein is CASSDQGLGYTF.

This clone was picked up a small number of times. The chain joins TRBV5-4 to TRBJ2-3, with 7 bases fitting TRBD2. Germline CDR1 and CDR2: SGHNT and YYREEE (reference sequence). The CDR3 has 15 residues. After removal of 3 bases from V and 5 bases from J, the junction contained 9 bases not matched to a gene. CDR3 DNA sequence: TGTGCCAGCAGCTCGTTGCGGGGGACCCTAGATACGCAGTATTTT. It encodes CASSSLRGTLDTQYF.

The chain employs TRBV29-1 and TRBJ1-1; D gene unclear. Germline loops: CDR1 SQVTM, CDR2 ANQGSEA. The CDR3 covers 11 residues. Between the trimmed V and J ends, which lost 7 bases and 3 bases, there was a span of 9 bases. Here the CDR3 reads CSAKEDTEAFF. The DNA for the CDR3 is TGCAGCGCGAAGGAGGACACTGAAGCTTTCTTT.

The chain recombines TRBV18 with TRBJ2-7; 14 positions agree with TRBD2. This CDR3 region has 17 residues. J gave up 0 bases and V 0 bases, and 1 base lay outside the gene matches. CDR1 is KGHSH and CDR2 is LQKENI in the germline V gene. This CDR3 is CASSPPGTSGSSYEQYF. The CDR3 DNA reads as TGTGCCAGCTCACCACCCGGGACTAGCGGGAGCTCCTACGAGCAGTACTTC.